These 4 T cell receptor beta chains were all obtained from the same sample, sequenced in a study of blood T cell repertoires in COVID-19. Measured with immunoSEQ multiplex PCR; TCRdb has only the in-frame clones, and not every one. The table includes around 300,000 clones, 85% to 90% detected once. Sequenced material: peripheral blood. These TCRs come from a human donor in a cohort sampled during active COVID-19.

The chain recombines TRBV6-5 with TRBJ1-2; D is uncertain. V was cut by 3 bases and J by 8 bases, with 13 bases left in between. Per germline, CDR1 MNHEY and CDR2 SVGAGI. The CDR3 runs to 13 residues. The CDR3 region is CASSYPGAAGYTF. The CDR3 nucleotides are TGTGCCAGCAGTTATCCAGGTGCCGCGGGCTACACCTTC.

This chain links TRBV5-4 with TRBJ2-1; the D gene is possibly TRBD2 (5 bases). This CDR3 is 16 amino acids long. The V and J ends lost 4 bases and 5 bases respectively, with 19 bases between them. The germline V gene has CDR1 SGHNT and CDR2 YYREEE (reference sequence). The CDR3 here is CASSPGVASRNNEQFF. The DNA for the CDR3 is TGTGCCAGCAGCCCCGGGGTAGCGTCCCGTAACAATGAGCAGTTCTTC. The whole variable domain, remainder taken from reference TRBV5-4 and TRBJ2-1, is ETGVTQSPTHLIKTRGQQVTLRCSSQSGHNTVSWYQQALGQGPQFIFQYYREEENGRGNFPPRFSGLQFPNYSSELNVNALELDDSALYLCASSPGVASRNNEQFFGPGTRLTVL.

This clone was observed a few times. J is TRBJ1-5 and V is TRBV12-3 or TRBV12-4; D perhaps matches TRBD1 (6 bases). The V end lost 5 bases, the J end lost 10 bases, and 15 bases lay between the germline ends. CDR3 size: 13 residues. The CDR3: CASSARQVGPQHF. DNA of the CDR3: TGTGCCAGCAGTGCGCGACAGGTCGGCCCCCAGCATTTT.

The chain joins TRBV7-2 to TRBJ2-1; TRBD2 agrees at 13 bases. The CDR3 covers 17 residues. Germline V CDR1 and CDR2: SGHTA, FQGNSA. The V gene end was trimmed by 5 bases and the J gene end by 7 bases; junction bases not matched to a gene: 11. The CDR3 is CASSPGTSGEFQNEQFF. CDR3 sequence (DNA): TGTGCCAGCAGCCCCGGGACTAGCGGGGAGTTTCAGAATGAGCAGTTCTTC.